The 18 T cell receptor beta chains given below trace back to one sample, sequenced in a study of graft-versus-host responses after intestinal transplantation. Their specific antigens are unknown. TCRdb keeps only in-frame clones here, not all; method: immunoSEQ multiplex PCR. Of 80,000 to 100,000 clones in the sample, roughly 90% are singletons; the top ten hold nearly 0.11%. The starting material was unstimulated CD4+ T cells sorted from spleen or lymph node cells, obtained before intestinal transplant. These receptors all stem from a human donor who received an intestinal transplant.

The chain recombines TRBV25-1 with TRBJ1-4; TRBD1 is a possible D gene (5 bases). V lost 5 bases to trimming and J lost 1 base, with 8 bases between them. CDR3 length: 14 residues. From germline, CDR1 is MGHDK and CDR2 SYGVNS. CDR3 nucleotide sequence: TGTGCCAGCAGTTGGGGGGGAACTAATGAAAAACTGTTTTTT. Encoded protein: CASSWGGTNEKLFF.

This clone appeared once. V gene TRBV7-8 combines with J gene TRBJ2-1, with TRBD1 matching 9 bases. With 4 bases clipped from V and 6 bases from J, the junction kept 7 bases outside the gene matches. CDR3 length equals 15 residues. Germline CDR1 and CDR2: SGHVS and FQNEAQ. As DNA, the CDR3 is TGTGCCAGCAGCTCCGGGACAGGGAAGGTCAATGAGCAGTTCTTC. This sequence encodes CASSSGTGKVNEQFF.

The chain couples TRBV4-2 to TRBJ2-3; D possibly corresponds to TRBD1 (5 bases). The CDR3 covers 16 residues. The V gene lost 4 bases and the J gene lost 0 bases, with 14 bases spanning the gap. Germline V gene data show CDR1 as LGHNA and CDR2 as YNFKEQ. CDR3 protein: CASSLLGEGSTDTQYF. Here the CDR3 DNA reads TGTGCCAGCAGCCTCCTAGGGGAAGGGAGCACAGATACGCAGTATTTT.

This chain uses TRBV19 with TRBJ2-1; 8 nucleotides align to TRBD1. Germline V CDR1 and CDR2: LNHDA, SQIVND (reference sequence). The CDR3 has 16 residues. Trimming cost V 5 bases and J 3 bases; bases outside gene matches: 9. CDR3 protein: CASSLRPGQDYNEQFF. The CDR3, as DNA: TGTGCCAGTAGTTTGAGACCGGGACAGGACTACAATGAGCAGTTCTTC. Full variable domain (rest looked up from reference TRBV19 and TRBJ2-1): DGGITQSPKYLFRKEGQNVTLSCEQNLNHDAMYWYRQDPGQGLRLIYYSQIVNDFQKGDIAEGYSVSREKKESFPLTVTSAQKNPTAFYLCASSLRPGQDYNEQFFGPGTRLTVL.

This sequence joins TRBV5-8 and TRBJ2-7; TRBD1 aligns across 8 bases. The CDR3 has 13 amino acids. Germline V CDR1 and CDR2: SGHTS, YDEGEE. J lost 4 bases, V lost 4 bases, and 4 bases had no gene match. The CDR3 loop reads CASSRRQGYEQYF. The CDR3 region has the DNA TGTGCCAGCAGCCGACGACAGGGGTACGAGCAGTACTTC.

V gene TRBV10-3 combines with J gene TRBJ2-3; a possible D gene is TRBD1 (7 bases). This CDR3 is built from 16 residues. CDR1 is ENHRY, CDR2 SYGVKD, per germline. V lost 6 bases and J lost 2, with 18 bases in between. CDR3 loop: CAISPQTGRSTDTQYF. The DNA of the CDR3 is TGTGCCATCAGCCCCCAGACAGGGAGGTCCACAGATACGCAGTATTTT.

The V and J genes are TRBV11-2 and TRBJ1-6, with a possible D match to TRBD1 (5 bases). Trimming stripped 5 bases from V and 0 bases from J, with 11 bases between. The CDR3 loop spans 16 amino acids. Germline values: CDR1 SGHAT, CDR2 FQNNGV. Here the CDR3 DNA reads TGTGCCAGCAGCCTCGGGGGGAGCTCCTATAATTCACCCCTCCACTTT. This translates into CASSLGGSSYNSPLHF.

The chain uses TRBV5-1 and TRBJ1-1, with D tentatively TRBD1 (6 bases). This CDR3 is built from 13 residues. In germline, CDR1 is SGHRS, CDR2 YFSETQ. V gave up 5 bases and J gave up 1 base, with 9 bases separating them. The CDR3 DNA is TGCGCCAGCAGAGTCAGGGGGAACACTGAAGCTTTCTTT. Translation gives CASRVRGNTEAFF. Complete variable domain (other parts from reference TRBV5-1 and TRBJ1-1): KAGVTQTPRYLIKTRGQQVTLSCSPISGHRSVSWYQQTPGQGLQFLFEYFSETQRNKGNFPGRFSGRQFSNSRSEMNVSTLELGDSALYLCASRVRGNTEAFFGQGTRLTVV.

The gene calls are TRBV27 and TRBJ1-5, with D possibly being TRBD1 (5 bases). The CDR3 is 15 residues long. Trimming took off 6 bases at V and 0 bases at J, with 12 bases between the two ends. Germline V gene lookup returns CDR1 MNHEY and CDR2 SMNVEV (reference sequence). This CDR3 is CASRLVGGSNQPQHF. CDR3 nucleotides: TGTGCCAGCAGACTCGTCGGGGGTAGCAATCAGCCCCAGCATTTT.

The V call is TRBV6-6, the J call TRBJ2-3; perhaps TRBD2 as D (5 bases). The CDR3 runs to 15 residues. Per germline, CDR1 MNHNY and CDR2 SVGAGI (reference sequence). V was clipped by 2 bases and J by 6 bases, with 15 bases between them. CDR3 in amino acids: CASSYDEDWLDTQYF. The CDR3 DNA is TGTGCCAGCAGTTACGACGAGGACTGGCTGGATACGCAGTATTTT.

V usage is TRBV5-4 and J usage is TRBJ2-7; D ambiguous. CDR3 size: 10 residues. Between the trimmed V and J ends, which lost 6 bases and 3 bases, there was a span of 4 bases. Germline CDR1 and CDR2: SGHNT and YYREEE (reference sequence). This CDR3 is CASTIYEQYF. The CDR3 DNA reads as TGTGCCAGCACTATCTACGAGCAGTACTTC.

The CDR3 region is CASRGDRVNTEAFF. The CDR3 DNA sequence: TGTGCCAGCAGGGGGGACAGGGTGAACACTGAAGCTTTCTTT. The chain recombines TRBV6-1 with TRBJ1-1, with 9 bases aligning to TRBD1. CDR1 is MNHNS and CDR2 is SASEGT in the germline V gene. V gave up 6 bases and J gave up 0 bases; unmatched junction bases: 2. The CDR3 is made up of 14 amino acids.

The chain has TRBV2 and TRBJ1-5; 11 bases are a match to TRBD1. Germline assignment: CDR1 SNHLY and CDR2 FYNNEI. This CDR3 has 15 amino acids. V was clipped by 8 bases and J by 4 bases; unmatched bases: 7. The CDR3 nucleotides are TGTGCCAGCGCCCAGGGACAGGGGGGAAATCAGCCCCAGCATTTT. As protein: CASAQGQGGNQPQHF.

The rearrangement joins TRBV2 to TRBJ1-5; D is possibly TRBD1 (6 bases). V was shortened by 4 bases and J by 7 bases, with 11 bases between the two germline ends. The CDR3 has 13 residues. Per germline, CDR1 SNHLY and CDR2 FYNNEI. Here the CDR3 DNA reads TGTGCCAGCAGTGGAGGGGGGGTCCAGCCCCAGCATTTT. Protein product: CASSGGGVQPQHF.

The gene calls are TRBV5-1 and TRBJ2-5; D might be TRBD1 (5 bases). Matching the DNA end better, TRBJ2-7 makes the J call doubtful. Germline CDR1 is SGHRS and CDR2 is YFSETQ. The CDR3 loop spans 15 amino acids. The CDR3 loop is CASSPLRNPQGEQYF. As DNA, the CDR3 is TGCGCCAGCAGCCCCTTGCGTAACCCCCAGGGCGAGCAGTACTTC.

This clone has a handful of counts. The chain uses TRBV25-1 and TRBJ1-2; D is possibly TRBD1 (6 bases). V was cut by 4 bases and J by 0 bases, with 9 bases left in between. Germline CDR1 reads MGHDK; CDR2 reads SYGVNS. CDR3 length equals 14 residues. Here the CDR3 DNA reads TGTGCCAGCAGTGTAGGGGGACCTAACTATGGCTACACCTTC. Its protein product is CASSVGGPNYGYTF.

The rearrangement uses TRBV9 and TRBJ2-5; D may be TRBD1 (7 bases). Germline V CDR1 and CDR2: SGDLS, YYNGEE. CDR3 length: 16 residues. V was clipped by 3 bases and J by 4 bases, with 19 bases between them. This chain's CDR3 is CASSAETGRGGETQYF. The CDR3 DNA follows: TGTGCCAGCAGCGCAGAGACAGGGCGGGGTGGAGAGACCCAGTACTTC.

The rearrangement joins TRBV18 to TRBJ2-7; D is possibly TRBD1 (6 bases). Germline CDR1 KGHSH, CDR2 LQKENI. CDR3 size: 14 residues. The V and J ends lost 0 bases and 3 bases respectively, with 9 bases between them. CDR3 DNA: TGTGCCAGCTCACCACCGGGACAAGGCTACGAGCAGTACTTC. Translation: CASSPPGQGYEQYF. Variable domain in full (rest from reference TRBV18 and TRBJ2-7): NAGVMQNPRHLVRRRGQEARLRCSPMKGHSHVYWYRQLPEEGLKFMVYLQKENIIDESGMPKERFSAEFPKEGPSILRIQQVVRGDSAAYFCASSPPGQGYEQYFGPGTRLTVT.